One and the same sample provided the 31 T cell receptor beta chains below, sequenced in a study of cytomegalovirus exposure and HLA in healthy donors. Sequencing used immunoSEQ multiplex PCR; TCRdb keeps in-frame clones, though not all of them. Here the sample spans 120,000 to 150,000 clones, around 90% being singletons. Sequencing input: PBMCs. Receptors were obtained from a woman younger than 30 in good health and CMV-seropositive.

The J gene is TRBJ2-5, the V gene TRBV2; no clear D. The V end lost 5 bases, the J end lost 0 bases, and 10 bases lay between the germline ends. The CDR3 totals 14 residues. Germline loops: CDR1 SNHLY, CDR2 FYNNEI. CDR3 loop: CASSRYGDQETQYF. Here the CDR3 DNA reads TGTGCCAGCAGTAGGTACGGAGACCAAGAGACCCAGTACTTC.

The V call is TRBV15, the J call TRBJ2-5; D may be TRBD1 (6 bases). V gave up 2 bases and J gave up 1 base, with 11 bases separating them. The CDR3 contains 15 residues. Germline V gene data show CDR1 as LNHNV and CDR2 as YYDKDF (reference sequence). The CDR3 region is CATSRSGQTQETQYF. In nucleotides, the CDR3 is TGTGCCACCAGCAGATCCGGACAGACCCAAGAGACCCAGTACTTC.

V gene TRBV5-1 combines with J gene TRBJ2-3, with D uncertain. V shed 0 bases and J shed 2 bases, with 10 bases lying between them. The CDR3 has 15 amino acids. Germline V gene lookup returns CDR1 SGHRS and CDR2 YFSETQ. The CDR3 nucleotides are TGCGCCAGCAGCTTGGGAGTGGCGGACACAGATACGCAGTATTTT. Its protein product is CASSLGVADTDTQYF.

The chain carries TRBV10-2 and TRBJ2-1; TRBD2 might be the D (7 bases). The germline CDR1 and CDR2 sequences are WSHSY and SAAADI. This CDR3 region has 15 residues. Trimming took 1 base from V and 3 from J, leaving 10 bases between them. CDR3 nucleotide sequence: TGCGCCAGCAGTGAGTTGGGAGGGGGCTACAATGAGCAGTTCTTC. It yields the protein CASSELGGGYNEQFF.

The chain carries TRBV6-5 and TRBJ1-2; D unclear. CDR3 length: 14 amino acids. The germline gives CDR1 MNHEY, CDR2 SVGAGI. V was shortened by 0 bases and J by 8 bases, with 13 bases between the two germline ends. DNA for the CDR3: TGTGCCAGCAGTTACTCGAGGGAGGACGGGGGCTACACCTTC. Encoded protein: CASSYSREDGGYTF.

This chain uses TRBV5-1 with TRBJ2-5; the match to TRBD1 covers 8 bases. V shed 4 bases and J 5 bases; nucleotides not matched to a gene: 7. CDR1 SGHRS and CDR2 YFSETQ come from the germline V gene. The CDR3 is 14 residues long. The CDR3 DNA reads TGCGCCAGCAGCCCACAGGGGGTTAAGGAGACCCAGTACTTC. Encoded protein: CASSPQGVKETQYF. The full variable domain, its missing parts supplied by reference TRBV5-1 and TRBJ2-5, is KAGVTQTPRYLIKTRGQQVTLSCSPISGHRSVSWYQQTPGQGLQFLFEYFSETQRNKGNFPGRFSGRQFSNSRSEMNVSTLELGDSALYLCASSPQGVKETQYFGPGTRLLVL.

This clone came up a few times. CDR3 DNA: TGTGCCACCAGCACGGGGTGGTCCTACGAGCAGTACTTC. It specifies CATSTGWSYEQYF. The chain joins TRBV15 to TRBJ2-7, with D perhaps matching TRBD2 (5 bases). The V end was cut by 4 bases, the J end by 1 base, with 8 bases between. CDR1 LNHNV and CDR2 YYDKDF come from the germline V gene (reference sequence). The CDR3 runs to 13 residues.

In nucleotides, the CDR3 is TGTGCCAGCAGCCGTAGACTAGCGGGACTCACAGATACGCAGTATTTT. Translated: CASSRRLAGLTDTQYF. V and J are TRBV7-2 and TRBJ2-3; 11 positions agree with TRBD2. This CDR3 is built from 16 residues. Germline CDR1 reads SGHTA; CDR2 reads FQGNSA. Trimming cost V 5 bases and J 2 bases; bases outside gene matches: 6.

The rearrangement links TRBV7-9 to TRBJ2-1; the D gene is possibly TRBD2 (8 bases). Trimming removed 5 bases at V and 7 bases at J, with 27 bases between. The CDR3 runs to 18 residues. Germline V CDR1 and CDR2: SEHNR, FQNEAQ (reference sequence). CDR3: CASSPLRGPQREFNEQFF. DNA of the CDR3: TGTGCCAGCAGCCCCTTGAGGGGGCCCCAGCGGGAGTTTAATGAGCAGTTCTTC.

The chain uses TRBV28 and TRBJ2-7; possibly TRBD1 for D (7 bases). Germline CDR1 is MDHEN and CDR2 is SYDVKM. The CDR3 loop spans 12 amino acids. Between the trimmed V and J ends, which lost 4 bases and 6 bases, there was a span of 10 bases. CDR3 coding DNA: TGTGCCAGCAGTTACCAGGGGGGCGAGCAGTACTTC. Protein sequence: CASSYQGGEQYF.

The rearrangement links TRBV5-1 to TRBJ2-1; 8 bases are a match to TRBD1. Germline lookup yields CDR1 SGHRS and CDR2 YFSETQ. V lost 2 bases and J lost 6; bases outside the gene matches: 7. There are 15 residues in the CDR3. Here the CDR3 reads CASSLRQGASNEQFF. CDR3 DNA: TGCGCCAGCAGCTTAAGGCAGGGGGCCAGCAATGAGCAGTTCTTC.

The CDR3 is CASSLVGTGTIYEQYF. CDR3 sequence (DNA): TGTGCCAGCAGCTTAGTTGGGACAGGGACGATCTACGAGCAGTACTTC. The chain has TRBV7-9 and TRBJ2-7; 9 positions agree with TRBD1. This CDR3 is built from 16 residues. The V segment lost 1 base and the J segment 3 bases; nucleotides outside the gene matches: 7. In germline, CDR1 is SEHNR, CDR2 FQNEAQ (reference sequence).

This clone has only a few counts. This chain links TRBV7-9 with TRBJ2-3, with 7 bases matching TRBD2. V shed 1 base, J shed 2 bases, and the junction held 9 bases outside the gene matches. The germline CDR1 and CDR2 sequences are SEHNR and FQNEAQ (reference sequence). This CDR3 is 17 amino acids long. Written as DNA, the CDR3 is TGTGCCAGCAGCTTAGGGTCGCTAGCGGTATTCACAGATACGCAGTATTTT. Translated: CASSLGSLAVFTDTQYF.

The chain joins TRBV5-4 to TRBJ1-6, with D possibly being TRBD1 (5 bases). The length of the CDR3 is 13 residues. V dropped 6 bases and J dropped 6 bases, with 10 bases sitting between them. Germline CDR1 and CDR2: SGHNT and YYREEE (reference sequence). As DNA, the CDR3 is TGTGCCAGCACCCGACAGAGTAATTCACCCCTCCACTTT. Protein product: CASTRQSNSPLHF.

The chain employs TRBV28 and TRBJ2-4; D gene ambiguous. The CDR3 length is 14 residues. CDR1 is MDHEN, CDR2 SYDVKM, per germline. Trimming removed 2 bases at V and 1 base at J, with 6 bases between. CDR3 amino acids: CASSLGRAKNIQYF. The CDR3 nucleotides are TGTGCCAGCAGTTTAGGCAGGGCCAAAAACATTCAGTACTTC.

This clone appeared a single time. The chain is built from TRBV5-1 and TRBJ2-2; possibly TRBD1 for D (6 bases). Germline V lookup: CDR1 SGHRS, CDR2 YFSETQ. V lost 3 bases to trimming and J lost 0 bases, with 12 bases between them. The CDR3 extends over 16 amino acids. The CDR3 DNA follows: TGCGCCAGCAGCTACAAGACAGGAGCGAACACCGGGGAGCTGTTTTTT. This sequence encodes CASSYKTGANTGELFF.

This clone was detected only a few times. This chain connects TRBV27 to TRBJ2-7; 8 bases align to TRBD2. V gave up 6 bases and J gave up 3 bases; unmatched junction bases: 10. This CDR3 region has 15 residues. CDR1 and CDR2 from the germline V gene are MNHEY and SMNVEV (reference sequence). DNA for the CDR3: TGTGCCAGCAGCCCAACCGGGAGGGGACACTACGAGCAGTACTTC. This translates into CASSPTGRGHYEQYF.

The rearrangement uses TRBV5-1 and TRBJ1-1; D not resolved. The V gene lost 4 bases and the J gene lost 3 bases, with 7 bases spanning the gap. CDR3 length: 12 amino acids. The germline CDR1 and CDR2 sequences are SGHRS and YFSETQ. The CDR3 protein is CASSLYDTEAFF. As DNA, the CDR3 is TGCGCCAGCAGCCTCTATGACACTGAAGCTTTCTTT.

The sample holds one count of this clone. This CDR3 is CASSVAPDRGGEAFF. The CDR3 bases are TGTGCCAGCAGCGTAGCTCCCGACAGGGGAGGTGAAGCTTTCTTT. This chain joins TRBV9 and TRBJ1-1; 8 bases align to TRBD1. Germline V gene data show CDR1 as SGDLS and CDR2 as YYNGEE. This CDR3 is built from 15 residues. The ends lost 0 bases at V and 7 bases at J; junction bases unmatched: 8.

The chain carries TRBV28 and TRBJ1-4, with D possibly being TRBD1 (5 bases). The germline V and J ends were trimmed by 5 bases and 3 bases, with 19 bases remaining between them. The CDR3 is made up of 17 amino acids. The germline V gene encodes CDR1 MDHEN and CDR2 SYDVKM. The chain's CDR3 is CASSPMGGFLANEKLFF. The CDR3, as DNA: TGTGCCAGCAGTCCCATGGGGGGTTTCTTAGCTAATGAAAAACTGTTTTTT.

CDR3 in amino acids: CASKLASGEQYF. The CDR3 DNA follows: TGTGCCAGCAAACTAGCCTCAGGAGAGCAGTACTTC. The rearrangement joins TRBV28 to TRBJ2-7; D is perhaps TRBD2 (6 bases). The CDR3 extends over 12 amino acids. CDR1 is MDHEN and CDR2 is SYDVKM in the germline V gene. V lost 7 bases, J lost 7 bases, and 14 bases lay in between.

This clone was seen only once. In nucleotides, the CDR3 is TGTGCCAGCAGCAGCTCTAGCGGGGAATACTACGAGCAGTACTTC. Protein product: CASSSSSGEYYEQYF. V usage is TRBV5-5 and J usage is TRBJ2-7; 9 nucleotides align to TRBD2. V dropped 4 bases and J dropped 3; count of bases not matched to a gene: 8. Per germline, CDR1 SGHKS and CDR2 YYEKEE (reference sequence). This CDR3 has 15 amino acids.

The genes are TRBV28 and TRBJ2-3; D possibly corresponds to TRBD2 (5 bases). Germline V gene sequence: CDR1 MDHEN, CDR2 SYDVKM. The V gene lost 5 bases and the J gene lost 1 base, with 16 bases spanning the gap. This CDR3 comprises 16 residues. CDR3 residues: CASSIVRARGTDTQYF. DNA for the CDR3: TGTGCCAGCAGTATCGTACGGGCGCGGGGCACAGATACGCAGTATTTT.

The chain carries TRBV5-1 and TRBJ2-1, with 8 bases lining up with TRBD2. The ends lost 0 bases at V and 6 bases at J; junction bases unmatched: 2. The CDR3 has 14 residues. Germline CDR1 reads SGHRS; CDR2 reads YFSETQ. The CDR3 region is CASSLGTSRNEQFF. The CDR3 coding sequence is TGCGCCAGCAGCTTGGGGACTAGCCGCAATGAGCAGTTCTTC.

The chain links TRBV18 to TRBJ1-6; no definite D call. There are 18 residues in the CDR3. V gave up 2 bases and J gave up 0 bases, with 14 bases separating them. Germline CDR1 reads KGHSH; CDR2 reads LQKENI. The CDR3 spells CASSPVGVRSSYNSPLHF. In DNA form, the CDR3 reads TGTGCCAGCTCACCAGTCGGGGTCAGAAGCTCCTATAATTCACCCCTCCACTTT. Complete variable domain (other parts from reference TRBV18 and TRBJ1-6): NAGVMQNPRHLVRRRGQEARLRCSPMKGHSHVYWYRQLPEEGLKFMVYLQKENIIDESGMPKERFSAEFPKEGPSILRIQQVVRGDSAAYFCASSPVGVRSSYNSPLHFGNGTRLTVT.

The genes are TRBV5-4 and TRBJ1-4; TRBD1 agrees at 7 bases. Germline trimming cut 4 bases from V and 8 bases from J; bases unmatched to any gene: 11. Per germline, CDR1 SGHNT and CDR2 YYREEE (reference sequence). The CDR3 runs 15 residues. The CDR3 region has the DNA TGTGCCAGCAGCCGCTCAAAAGGGACAGACGAAAAACTGTTTTTT. This sequence encodes CASSRSKGTDEKLFF.

The CDR3 bases are TGTGCCAGCAGTCGACAGGGGGCGAGCAATCAGCCCCAGCATTTT. It is translated as CASSRQGASNQPQHF. The chain employs TRBV28 and TRBJ1-5; 10 bases fit TRBD1. Germline CDR1 MDHEN, CDR2 SYDVKM. After removal of 5 bases from V and 1 base from J, the junction contained 2 bases not matched to a gene. The CDR3 covers 15 residues.

The chain employs TRBV6-6 and TRBJ1-1; D unclear. The CDR3 totals 13 residues. Germline-derived CDR1 and CDR2 are MNHNY and SVGAGI (reference sequence). Deletions cut 3 bases from V and 1 base from J, with 6 bases between. The CDR3 coding sequence is TGTGCCAGCAGTTATCCAGGGAACACTGAAGCTTTCTTT. Protein: CASSYPGNTEAFF.

This chain connects TRBV7-6 to TRBJ1-3, with D unclear. Germline CDR1 SGHVS, CDR2 FNYEAQ. V lost 5 bases to trimming and J lost 1 base, with 15 bases between them. There are 16 residues in the CDR3. The CDR3 DNA reads TGTGCCAGCAGCACAGCGGCAGTGTTGTCTGGAAACACCATATATTTT. Encoded protein: CASSTAAVLSGNTIYF. Supplemented by reference TRBV7-6 and TRBJ1-3, the full variable domain reads GAGVSQSPRYKVTKRGQDVALRCDPISGHVSLYWYRQALGQGPEFLTYFNYEAQQDKSGLPNDRFSAERPEGSISTLTIQRTEQRDSAMYRCASSTAAVLSGNTIYFGEGSWLTVV.

This clone came up once. The rearrangement joins TRBV4-1 to TRBJ1-2; TRBD1 might be the D (5 bases). The germline gives CDR1 MGHRA, CDR2 YSYEKL. CDR3 length: 13 amino acids. Trimming cost V 1 base and J 6 bases, with 9 bases left between them. CDR3 DNA: TGCGCCAGCAGCCAAGTTTCAGGGAATGGCTACACCTTC. The encoded protein is CASSQVSGNGYTF.

V and J are TRBV18 and TRBJ1-1, with D unclear. The CDR3 has 14 amino acids. Trimming took 2 bases from V and 0 from J, leaving 7 bases between them. Germline V lookup: CDR1 KGHSH, CDR2 LQKENI. The CDR3 spells CASSPKIMNTEAFF. The CDR3 nucleotides read TGTGCCAGCTCACCAAAAATTATGAACACTGAAGCTTTCTTT.